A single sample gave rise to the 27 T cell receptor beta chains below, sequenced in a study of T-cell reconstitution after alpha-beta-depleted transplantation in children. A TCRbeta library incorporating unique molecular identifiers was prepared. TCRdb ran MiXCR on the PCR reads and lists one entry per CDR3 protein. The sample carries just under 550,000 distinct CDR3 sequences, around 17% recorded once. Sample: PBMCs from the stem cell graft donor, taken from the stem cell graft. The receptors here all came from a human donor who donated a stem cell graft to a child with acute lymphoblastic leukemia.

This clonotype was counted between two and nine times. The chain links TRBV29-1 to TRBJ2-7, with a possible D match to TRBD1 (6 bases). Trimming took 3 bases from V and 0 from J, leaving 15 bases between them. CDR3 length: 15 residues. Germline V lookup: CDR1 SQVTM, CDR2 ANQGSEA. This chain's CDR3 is CSVERGHLVSYEQYF. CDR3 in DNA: TGCAGCGTTGAGAGGGGACACCTTGTCTCCTACGAGCAGTACTTC.

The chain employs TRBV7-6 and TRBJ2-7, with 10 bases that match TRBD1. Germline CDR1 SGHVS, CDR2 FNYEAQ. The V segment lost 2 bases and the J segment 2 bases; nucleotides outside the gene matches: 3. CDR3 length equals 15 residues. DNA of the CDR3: TGTGCCAGCAGCTTAATGGGGACAGGGGCCTACGAGCAGTACTTC. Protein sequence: CASSLMGTGAYEQYF.

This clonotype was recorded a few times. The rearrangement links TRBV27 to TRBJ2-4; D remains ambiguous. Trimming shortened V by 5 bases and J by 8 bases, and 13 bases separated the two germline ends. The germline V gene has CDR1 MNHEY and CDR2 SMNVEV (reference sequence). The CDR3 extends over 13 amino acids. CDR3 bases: TGTGCCAGCAGTCTCACCCCGTCCCACATTCAGTACTTC. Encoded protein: CASSLTPSHIQYF.

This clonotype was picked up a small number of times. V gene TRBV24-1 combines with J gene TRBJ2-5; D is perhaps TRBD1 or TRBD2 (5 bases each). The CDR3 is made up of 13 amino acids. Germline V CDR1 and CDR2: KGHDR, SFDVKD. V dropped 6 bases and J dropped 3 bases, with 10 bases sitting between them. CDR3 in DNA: TGTGCCACCAGTCGGGGCCAAGAAGAGACCCAGTACTTC. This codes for CATSRGQEETQYF.

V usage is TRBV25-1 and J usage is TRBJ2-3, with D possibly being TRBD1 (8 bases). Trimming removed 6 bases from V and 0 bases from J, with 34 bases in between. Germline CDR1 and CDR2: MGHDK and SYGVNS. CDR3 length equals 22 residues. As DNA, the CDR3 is TGTGCCAGCAGCAGGAGGGATTCGGGCAGGGGGCCAGCGGGGTATAGCACAGATACGCAGTATTTT. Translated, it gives CASSRRDSGRGPAGYSTDTQYF.

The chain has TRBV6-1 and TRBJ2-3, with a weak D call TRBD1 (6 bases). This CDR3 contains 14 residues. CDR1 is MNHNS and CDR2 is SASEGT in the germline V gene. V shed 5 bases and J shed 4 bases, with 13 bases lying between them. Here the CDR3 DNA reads TGTGCCAGCAGTCTGGGGGCCGGCGCAGATACGCAGTATTTT. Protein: CASSLGAGADTQYF.

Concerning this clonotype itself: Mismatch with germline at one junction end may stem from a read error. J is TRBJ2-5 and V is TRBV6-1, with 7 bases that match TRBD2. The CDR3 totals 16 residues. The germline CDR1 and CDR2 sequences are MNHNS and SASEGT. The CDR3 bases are TGTGGCAGCATGAAAGGGGAAAAGGGAGCGGGGGAGACCCAGTACTTC. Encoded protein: CGSMKGEKGAGETQYF.

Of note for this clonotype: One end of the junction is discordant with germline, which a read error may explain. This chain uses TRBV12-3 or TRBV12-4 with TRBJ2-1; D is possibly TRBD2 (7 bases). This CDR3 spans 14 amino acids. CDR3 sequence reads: CASSLGGTTNEQFF. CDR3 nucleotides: TGTGCCAGCAGCTTAGGGGGGACTACCAATGAGCAGTTCTTC.

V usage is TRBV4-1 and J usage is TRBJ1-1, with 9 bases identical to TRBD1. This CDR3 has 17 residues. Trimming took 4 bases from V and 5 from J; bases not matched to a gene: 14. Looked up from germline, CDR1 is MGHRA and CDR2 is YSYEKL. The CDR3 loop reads CASSRPIPTGGRTEAFF. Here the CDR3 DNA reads TGCGCCAGCAGCCGCCCAATACCGACAGGGGGGAGGACTGAAGCTTTCTTT.

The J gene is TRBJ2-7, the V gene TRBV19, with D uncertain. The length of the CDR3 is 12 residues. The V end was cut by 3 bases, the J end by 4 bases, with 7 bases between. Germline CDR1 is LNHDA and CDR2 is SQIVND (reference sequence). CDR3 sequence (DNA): TGTGCCAGTAGTATCCCATCGTACGAGCAGTACTTC. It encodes CASSIPSYEQYF.

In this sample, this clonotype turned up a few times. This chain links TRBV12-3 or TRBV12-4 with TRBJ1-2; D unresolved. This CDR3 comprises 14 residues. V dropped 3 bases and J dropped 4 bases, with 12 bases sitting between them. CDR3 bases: TGTGCCAGCAGTTTCCCCCCCGGATTCTATGGCTACACCTTC. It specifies CASSFPPGFYGYTF.

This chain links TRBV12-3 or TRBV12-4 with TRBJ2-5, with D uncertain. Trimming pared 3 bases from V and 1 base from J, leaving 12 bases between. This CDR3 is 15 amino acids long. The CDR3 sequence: CASSFSILTQETQYF. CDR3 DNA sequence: TGTGCCAGCAGTTTTAGTATTCTGACCCAAGAGACCCAGTACTTC.

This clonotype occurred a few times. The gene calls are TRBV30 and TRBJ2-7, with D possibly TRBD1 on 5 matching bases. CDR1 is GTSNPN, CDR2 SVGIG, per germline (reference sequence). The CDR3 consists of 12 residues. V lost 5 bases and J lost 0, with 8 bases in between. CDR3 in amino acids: CAWGHLSYEQYF. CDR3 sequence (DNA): TGTGCCTGGGGACACCTCTCCTACGAGCAGTACTTC.

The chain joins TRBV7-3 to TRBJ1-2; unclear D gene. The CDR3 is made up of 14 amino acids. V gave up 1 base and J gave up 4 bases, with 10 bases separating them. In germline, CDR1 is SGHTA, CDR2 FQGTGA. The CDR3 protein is CASSLNSHLYGYTF. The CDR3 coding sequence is TGTGCCAGCAGCTTAAACAGCCACCTCTATGGCTACACCTTC.

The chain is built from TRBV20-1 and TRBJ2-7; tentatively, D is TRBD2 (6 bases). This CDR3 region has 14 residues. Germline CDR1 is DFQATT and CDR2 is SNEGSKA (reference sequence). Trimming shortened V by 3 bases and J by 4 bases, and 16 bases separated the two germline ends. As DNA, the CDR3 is TGCAGTGCTAGGGGGCGGGAAGGATCGTACGAGCAGTACTTC. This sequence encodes CSARGREGSYEQYF.

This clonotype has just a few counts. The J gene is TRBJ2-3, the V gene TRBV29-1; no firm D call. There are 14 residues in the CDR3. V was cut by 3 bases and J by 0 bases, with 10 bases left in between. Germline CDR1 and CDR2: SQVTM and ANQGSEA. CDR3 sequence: CSVETGTSTDTQYF. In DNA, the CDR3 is TGCAGCGTTGAGACTGGAACTAGCACAGATACGCAGTATTTT.

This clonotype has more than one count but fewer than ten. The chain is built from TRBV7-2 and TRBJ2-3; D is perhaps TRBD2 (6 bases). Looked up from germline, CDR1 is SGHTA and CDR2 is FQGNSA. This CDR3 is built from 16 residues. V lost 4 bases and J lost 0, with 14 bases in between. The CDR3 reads CASSSLRLVSTDTQYF. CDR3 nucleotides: TGTGCCAGCAGCTCATTACGACTAGTCAGCACAGATACGCAGTATTTT.

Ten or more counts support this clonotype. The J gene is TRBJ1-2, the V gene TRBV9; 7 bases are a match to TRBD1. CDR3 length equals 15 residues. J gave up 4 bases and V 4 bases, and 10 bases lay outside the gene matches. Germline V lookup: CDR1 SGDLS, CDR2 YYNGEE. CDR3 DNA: TGTGCCAGCAGCCTGAGCTCAGGGGGTACCTATGGCTACACCTTC. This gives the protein CASSLSSGGTYGYTF.

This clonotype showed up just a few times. CDR3: CAIKRPGGYYEQYF. The CDR3 nucleotides are TGTGCCATCAAACGTCCCGGGGGATACTACGAGCAGTACTTC. The chain employs TRBV2 and TRBJ2-7; TRBD2 is a possible D gene (6 bases). Germline values: CDR1 SNHLY, CDR2 FYNNEI. This CDR3 comprises 14 residues. Trimming took off 10 bases at V and 3 bases at J, with 19 bases between the two ends. The entire variable domain, with the rest obtained from reference TRBV2 and TRBJ2-7, is as follows: EPEVTQTPSHQVTQMGQEVILRCVPISNHLYFYWYRQILGQKVEFLVSFYNNEISEKSEIFDDQFSVERPDGSNFTLKIRSTKLEDSAMYFCAIKRPGGYYEQYFGPGTRLTVT.

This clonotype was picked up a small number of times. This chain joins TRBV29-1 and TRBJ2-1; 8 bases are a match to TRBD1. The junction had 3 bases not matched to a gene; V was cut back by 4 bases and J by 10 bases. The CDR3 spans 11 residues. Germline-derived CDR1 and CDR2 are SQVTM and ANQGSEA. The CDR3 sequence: CSVGQGYEQFF. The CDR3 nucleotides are TGCAGCGTTGGACAGGGGTACGAGCAGTTCTTC.

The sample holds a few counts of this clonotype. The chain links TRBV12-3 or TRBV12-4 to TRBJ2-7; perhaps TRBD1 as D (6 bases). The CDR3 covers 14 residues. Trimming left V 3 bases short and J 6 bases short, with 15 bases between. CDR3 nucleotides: TGTGCCAGCAGTTTGGTACAGGGCTCGGGCGAGCAGTACTTC. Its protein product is CASSLVQGSGEQYF.

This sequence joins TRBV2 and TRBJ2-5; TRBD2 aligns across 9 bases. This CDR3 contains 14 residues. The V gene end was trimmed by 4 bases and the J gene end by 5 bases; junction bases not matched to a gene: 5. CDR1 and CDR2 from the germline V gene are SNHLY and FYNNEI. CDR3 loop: CASSGIAGDETQYF. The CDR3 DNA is TGTGCCAGCAGTGGGATAGCGGGAGACGAGACCCAGTACTTC.

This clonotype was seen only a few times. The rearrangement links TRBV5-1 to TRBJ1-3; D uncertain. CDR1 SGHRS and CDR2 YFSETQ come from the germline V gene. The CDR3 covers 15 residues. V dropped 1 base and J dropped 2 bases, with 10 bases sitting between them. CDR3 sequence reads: CASSLMPGPGNTIYF. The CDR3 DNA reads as TGCGCCAGCAGCTTGATGCCAGGCCCTGGAAACACCATATATTTT.

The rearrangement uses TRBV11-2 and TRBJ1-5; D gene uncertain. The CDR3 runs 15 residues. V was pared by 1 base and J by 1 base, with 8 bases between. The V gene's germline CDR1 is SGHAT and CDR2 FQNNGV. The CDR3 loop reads CASSLGPGSNQPQHF. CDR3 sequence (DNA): TGTGCCAGCAGCTTAGGTCCGGGGAGCAATCAGCCCCAGCATTTT.

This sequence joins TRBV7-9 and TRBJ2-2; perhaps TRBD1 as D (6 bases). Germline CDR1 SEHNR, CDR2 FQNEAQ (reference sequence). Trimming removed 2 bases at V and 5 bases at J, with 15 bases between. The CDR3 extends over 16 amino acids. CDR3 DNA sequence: TGTGCCAGCAGCTTACAGGGGCGCGGGTGGACCGGGGAGCTGTTTTTT. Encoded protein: CASSLQGRGWTGELFF. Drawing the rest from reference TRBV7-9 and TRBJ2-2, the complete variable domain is DTGVSQNPRHKITKRGQNVTFRCDPISEHNRLYWYRQTLGQGPEFLTYFQNEAQLEKSRLLSDRFSAERPKGSFSTLEIQRTEQGDSAMYLCASSLQGRGWTGELFFGEGSRLTVL.

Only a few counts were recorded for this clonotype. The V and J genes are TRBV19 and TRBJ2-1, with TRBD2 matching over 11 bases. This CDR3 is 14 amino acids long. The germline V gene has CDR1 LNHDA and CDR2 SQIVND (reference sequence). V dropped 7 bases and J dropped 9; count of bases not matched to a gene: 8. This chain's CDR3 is CASTDSGRAGEQFF. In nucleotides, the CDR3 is TGTGCCAGTACTGATAGCGGGAGGGCCGGTGAGCAGTTCTTC.

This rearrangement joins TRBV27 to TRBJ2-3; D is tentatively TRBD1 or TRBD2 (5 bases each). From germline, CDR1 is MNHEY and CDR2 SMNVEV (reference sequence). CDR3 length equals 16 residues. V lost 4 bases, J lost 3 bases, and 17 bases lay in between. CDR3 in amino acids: CASSSTGTWGTDTQYF. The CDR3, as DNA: TGTGCCAGCAGTTCCACCGGGACCTGGGGGACAGATACGCAGTATTTT.